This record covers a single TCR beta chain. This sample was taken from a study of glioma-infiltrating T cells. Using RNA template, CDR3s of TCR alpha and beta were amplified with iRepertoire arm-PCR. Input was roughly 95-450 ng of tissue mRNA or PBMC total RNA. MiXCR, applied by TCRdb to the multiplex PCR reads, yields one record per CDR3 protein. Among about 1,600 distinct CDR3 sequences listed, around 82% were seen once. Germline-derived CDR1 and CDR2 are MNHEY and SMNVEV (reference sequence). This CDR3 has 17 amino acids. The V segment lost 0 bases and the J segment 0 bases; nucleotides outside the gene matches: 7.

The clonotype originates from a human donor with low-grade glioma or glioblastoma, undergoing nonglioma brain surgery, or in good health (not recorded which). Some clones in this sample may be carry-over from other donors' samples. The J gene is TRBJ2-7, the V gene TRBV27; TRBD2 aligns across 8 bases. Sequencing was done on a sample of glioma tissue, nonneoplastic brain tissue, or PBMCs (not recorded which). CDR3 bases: TGTGCCAGCAGTTTATCGGGGACCGGACTAGCCTCCTACGAGCAGTACTTC. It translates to CASSLSGTGLASYEQYF.